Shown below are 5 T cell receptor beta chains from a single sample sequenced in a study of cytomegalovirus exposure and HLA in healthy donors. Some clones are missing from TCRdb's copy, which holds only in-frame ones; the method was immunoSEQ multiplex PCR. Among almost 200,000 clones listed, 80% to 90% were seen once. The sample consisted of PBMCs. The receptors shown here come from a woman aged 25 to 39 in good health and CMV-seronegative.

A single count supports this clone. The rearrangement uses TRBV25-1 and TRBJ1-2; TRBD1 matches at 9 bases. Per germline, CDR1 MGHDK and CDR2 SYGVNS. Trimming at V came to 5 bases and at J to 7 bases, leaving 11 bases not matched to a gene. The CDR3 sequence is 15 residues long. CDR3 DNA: TGTGCCAGCAGTCCCCGGACAGGGGAGGGCCTTGGCTACACCTTC. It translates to CASSPRTGEGLGYTF.

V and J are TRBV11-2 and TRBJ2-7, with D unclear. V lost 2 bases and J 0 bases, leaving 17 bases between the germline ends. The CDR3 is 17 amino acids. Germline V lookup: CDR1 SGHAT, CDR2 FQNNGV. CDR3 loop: CASSLPRPRVHSYEQYF. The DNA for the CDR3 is TGTGCCAGCAGCTTACCCCGTCCGCGTGTCCACTCCTACGAGCAGTACTTC.

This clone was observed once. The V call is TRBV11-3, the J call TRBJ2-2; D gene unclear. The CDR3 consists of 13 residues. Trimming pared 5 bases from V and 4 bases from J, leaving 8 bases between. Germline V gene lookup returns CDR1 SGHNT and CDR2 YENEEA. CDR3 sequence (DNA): TGTGCCAGCAGCATCACCGGCACCGGGGAGCTGTTTTTT. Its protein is CASSITGTGELFF.

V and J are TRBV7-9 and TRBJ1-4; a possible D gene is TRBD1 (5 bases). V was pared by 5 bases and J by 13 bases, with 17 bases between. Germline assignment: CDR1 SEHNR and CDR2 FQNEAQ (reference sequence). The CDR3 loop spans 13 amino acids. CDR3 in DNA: TGTGCCAGCAGCCTCCCGGGGGGTAAGGGACTGTTTTTT. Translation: CASSLPGGKGLFF.

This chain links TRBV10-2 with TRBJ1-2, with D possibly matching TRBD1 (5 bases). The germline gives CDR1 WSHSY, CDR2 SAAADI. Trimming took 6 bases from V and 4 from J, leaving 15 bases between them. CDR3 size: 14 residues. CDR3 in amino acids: CASSEETEVYGYTF. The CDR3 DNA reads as TGCGCCAGCAGCGAGGAGACAGAGGTCTATGGCTACACCTTC.